A single sample gave rise to the 9 T cell receptor beta chains below, sequenced in a study of shared clonotypes between healthy human individuals. Generated by immunoSEQ multiplex PCR, the TCRdb table keeps only in-frame clones and is missing some. The sample contains around 2,000,000 clones, roughly 96% of which appear only once. Sequencing was performed on naive CD4+ T cells sorted from blood. Subset specified: CD45RA+ positively selected. The source is a young man in good health.

The chain uses TRBV14 and TRBJ2-7; possible D gene TRBD2, 5 bases. CDR3 length: 15 residues. V lost 2 bases and J 0 bases, leaving 11 bases between the germline ends. Germline V gene data show CDR1 as SGHDN and CDR2 as FVKESK. The CDR3, as DNA: TGTGCCAGCAGCCAACTAGCTTTCTCCTCCTACGAGCAGTACTTC. Residues: CASSQLAFSSYEQYF.

The table lists this clone with a count of one. The chain employs TRBV5-4 and TRBJ2-7; D could derive from TRBD1 or TRBD2 (6 bases each). From germline, CDR1 is SGHNT and CDR2 YYREEE (reference sequence). The CDR3 has 14 amino acids. The V gene lost 4 bases and the J gene lost 3 bases, with 14 bases spanning the gap. CDR3 in DNA: TGTGCCAGCAGCCCTGGAGGGGGGAACTACGAGCAGTACTTC. Encoded protein: CASSPGGGNYEQYF.

This clone is a singleton in its sample. The V gene is TRBV5-1, the J gene TRBJ2-5; the match to TRBD1 covers 10 bases. The germline V gene has CDR1 SGHRS and CDR2 YFSETQ. This CDR3 comprises 15 residues. The junction had 6 bases not matched to a gene; V was cut back by 4 bases and J by 3 bases. CDR3 in DNA: TGCGCCAGCAGCCCACGGACAGGGGGGGAAGAGACCCAGTACTTC. Its translation is CASSPRTGGEETQYF.

The chain couples TRBV7-2 to TRBJ2-7, with 7 bases matching TRBD1. Trimming took 5 bases from V and 4 from J; bases not matched to a gene: 11. The CDR3 extends over 15 amino acids. Germline CDR1 reads SGHTA; CDR2 reads FQGNSA. Written as DNA, the CDR3 is TGTGCCAGCAGCCGCGACAGGGCAACCAGGTACGAGCAGTACTTC. Translation: CASSRDRATRYEQYF.

J is TRBJ1-2 and V is TRBV27, with TRBD1 as a possible D gene (5 bases). This CDR3 has 16 residues. The V end was cut by 2 bases, the J end by 2 bases, with 15 bases between. The germline V gene encodes CDR1 MNHEY and CDR2 SMNVEV (reference sequence). This CDR3 is CASSLSLGLGNYGYTF. In DNA, the CDR3 is TGTGCCAGCAGTTTAAGTTTGGGGCTGGGGAACTATGGCTACACCTTC.

The chain has TRBV5-1 and TRBJ1-6; 8 bases are shared with TRBD1. CDR3 length: 15 amino acids. Germline CDR1 reads SGHRS; CDR2 reads YFSETQ. V lost 2 bases and J lost 8; bases outside the gene matches: 6. This CDR3 reads CASSLSGQVDSPLHF. The CDR3 bases are TGCGCCAGCAGCTTATCGGGACAGGTAGATTCACCCCTCCACTTT. Using reference TRBV5-1 and TRBJ1-6 for the parts outside the CDR3, the full variable domain is KAGVTQTPRYLIKTRGQQVTLSCSPISGHRSVSWYQQTPGQGLQFLFEYFSETQRNKGNFPGRFSGRQFSNSRSEMNVSTLELGDSALYLCASSLSGQVDSPLHFGNGTRLTVT.

About this clone: Other DNA sequences of this sample code for an identical CDR3. The chain joins TRBV9 to TRBJ1-2, with TRBD1 matching over 7 bases. Losses at the gene ends were 0 bases for V and 2 bases for J; bases not matched to a gene: 1. CDR1 SGDLS and CDR2 YYNGEE come from the germline V gene. The CDR3 has 14 residues. The CDR3 DNA is TGTGCCAGCAGCGTAGTAGGGGGCAACTATGGCTACACCTTC. It translates to CASSVVGGNYGYTF.

The chain links TRBV5-1 to TRBJ2-1; D is uncertain. V lost 5 bases, J lost 2 bases, and 14 bases lay in between. The V gene's germline CDR1 is SGHRS and CDR2 YFSETQ. This CDR3 contains 15 residues. CDR3 region: CASRPDLGPYNEQFF. The CDR3 DNA reads as TGCGCCAGCAGACCAGACCTCGGGCCCTACAATGAGCAGTTCTTC.

This chain connects TRBV9 to TRBJ2-1, with D possibly TRBD2 on 5 matching bases. The CDR3 is made up of 14 amino acids. V lost 6 bases, J lost 2 bases, and 12 bases lay in between. Germline CDR1 reads SGDLS; CDR2 reads YYNGEE. The CDR3 reads CASTASGAYNEQFF. CDR3 DNA sequence: TGTGCCAGCACCGCGAGCGGAGCCTACAATGAGCAGTTCTTC.